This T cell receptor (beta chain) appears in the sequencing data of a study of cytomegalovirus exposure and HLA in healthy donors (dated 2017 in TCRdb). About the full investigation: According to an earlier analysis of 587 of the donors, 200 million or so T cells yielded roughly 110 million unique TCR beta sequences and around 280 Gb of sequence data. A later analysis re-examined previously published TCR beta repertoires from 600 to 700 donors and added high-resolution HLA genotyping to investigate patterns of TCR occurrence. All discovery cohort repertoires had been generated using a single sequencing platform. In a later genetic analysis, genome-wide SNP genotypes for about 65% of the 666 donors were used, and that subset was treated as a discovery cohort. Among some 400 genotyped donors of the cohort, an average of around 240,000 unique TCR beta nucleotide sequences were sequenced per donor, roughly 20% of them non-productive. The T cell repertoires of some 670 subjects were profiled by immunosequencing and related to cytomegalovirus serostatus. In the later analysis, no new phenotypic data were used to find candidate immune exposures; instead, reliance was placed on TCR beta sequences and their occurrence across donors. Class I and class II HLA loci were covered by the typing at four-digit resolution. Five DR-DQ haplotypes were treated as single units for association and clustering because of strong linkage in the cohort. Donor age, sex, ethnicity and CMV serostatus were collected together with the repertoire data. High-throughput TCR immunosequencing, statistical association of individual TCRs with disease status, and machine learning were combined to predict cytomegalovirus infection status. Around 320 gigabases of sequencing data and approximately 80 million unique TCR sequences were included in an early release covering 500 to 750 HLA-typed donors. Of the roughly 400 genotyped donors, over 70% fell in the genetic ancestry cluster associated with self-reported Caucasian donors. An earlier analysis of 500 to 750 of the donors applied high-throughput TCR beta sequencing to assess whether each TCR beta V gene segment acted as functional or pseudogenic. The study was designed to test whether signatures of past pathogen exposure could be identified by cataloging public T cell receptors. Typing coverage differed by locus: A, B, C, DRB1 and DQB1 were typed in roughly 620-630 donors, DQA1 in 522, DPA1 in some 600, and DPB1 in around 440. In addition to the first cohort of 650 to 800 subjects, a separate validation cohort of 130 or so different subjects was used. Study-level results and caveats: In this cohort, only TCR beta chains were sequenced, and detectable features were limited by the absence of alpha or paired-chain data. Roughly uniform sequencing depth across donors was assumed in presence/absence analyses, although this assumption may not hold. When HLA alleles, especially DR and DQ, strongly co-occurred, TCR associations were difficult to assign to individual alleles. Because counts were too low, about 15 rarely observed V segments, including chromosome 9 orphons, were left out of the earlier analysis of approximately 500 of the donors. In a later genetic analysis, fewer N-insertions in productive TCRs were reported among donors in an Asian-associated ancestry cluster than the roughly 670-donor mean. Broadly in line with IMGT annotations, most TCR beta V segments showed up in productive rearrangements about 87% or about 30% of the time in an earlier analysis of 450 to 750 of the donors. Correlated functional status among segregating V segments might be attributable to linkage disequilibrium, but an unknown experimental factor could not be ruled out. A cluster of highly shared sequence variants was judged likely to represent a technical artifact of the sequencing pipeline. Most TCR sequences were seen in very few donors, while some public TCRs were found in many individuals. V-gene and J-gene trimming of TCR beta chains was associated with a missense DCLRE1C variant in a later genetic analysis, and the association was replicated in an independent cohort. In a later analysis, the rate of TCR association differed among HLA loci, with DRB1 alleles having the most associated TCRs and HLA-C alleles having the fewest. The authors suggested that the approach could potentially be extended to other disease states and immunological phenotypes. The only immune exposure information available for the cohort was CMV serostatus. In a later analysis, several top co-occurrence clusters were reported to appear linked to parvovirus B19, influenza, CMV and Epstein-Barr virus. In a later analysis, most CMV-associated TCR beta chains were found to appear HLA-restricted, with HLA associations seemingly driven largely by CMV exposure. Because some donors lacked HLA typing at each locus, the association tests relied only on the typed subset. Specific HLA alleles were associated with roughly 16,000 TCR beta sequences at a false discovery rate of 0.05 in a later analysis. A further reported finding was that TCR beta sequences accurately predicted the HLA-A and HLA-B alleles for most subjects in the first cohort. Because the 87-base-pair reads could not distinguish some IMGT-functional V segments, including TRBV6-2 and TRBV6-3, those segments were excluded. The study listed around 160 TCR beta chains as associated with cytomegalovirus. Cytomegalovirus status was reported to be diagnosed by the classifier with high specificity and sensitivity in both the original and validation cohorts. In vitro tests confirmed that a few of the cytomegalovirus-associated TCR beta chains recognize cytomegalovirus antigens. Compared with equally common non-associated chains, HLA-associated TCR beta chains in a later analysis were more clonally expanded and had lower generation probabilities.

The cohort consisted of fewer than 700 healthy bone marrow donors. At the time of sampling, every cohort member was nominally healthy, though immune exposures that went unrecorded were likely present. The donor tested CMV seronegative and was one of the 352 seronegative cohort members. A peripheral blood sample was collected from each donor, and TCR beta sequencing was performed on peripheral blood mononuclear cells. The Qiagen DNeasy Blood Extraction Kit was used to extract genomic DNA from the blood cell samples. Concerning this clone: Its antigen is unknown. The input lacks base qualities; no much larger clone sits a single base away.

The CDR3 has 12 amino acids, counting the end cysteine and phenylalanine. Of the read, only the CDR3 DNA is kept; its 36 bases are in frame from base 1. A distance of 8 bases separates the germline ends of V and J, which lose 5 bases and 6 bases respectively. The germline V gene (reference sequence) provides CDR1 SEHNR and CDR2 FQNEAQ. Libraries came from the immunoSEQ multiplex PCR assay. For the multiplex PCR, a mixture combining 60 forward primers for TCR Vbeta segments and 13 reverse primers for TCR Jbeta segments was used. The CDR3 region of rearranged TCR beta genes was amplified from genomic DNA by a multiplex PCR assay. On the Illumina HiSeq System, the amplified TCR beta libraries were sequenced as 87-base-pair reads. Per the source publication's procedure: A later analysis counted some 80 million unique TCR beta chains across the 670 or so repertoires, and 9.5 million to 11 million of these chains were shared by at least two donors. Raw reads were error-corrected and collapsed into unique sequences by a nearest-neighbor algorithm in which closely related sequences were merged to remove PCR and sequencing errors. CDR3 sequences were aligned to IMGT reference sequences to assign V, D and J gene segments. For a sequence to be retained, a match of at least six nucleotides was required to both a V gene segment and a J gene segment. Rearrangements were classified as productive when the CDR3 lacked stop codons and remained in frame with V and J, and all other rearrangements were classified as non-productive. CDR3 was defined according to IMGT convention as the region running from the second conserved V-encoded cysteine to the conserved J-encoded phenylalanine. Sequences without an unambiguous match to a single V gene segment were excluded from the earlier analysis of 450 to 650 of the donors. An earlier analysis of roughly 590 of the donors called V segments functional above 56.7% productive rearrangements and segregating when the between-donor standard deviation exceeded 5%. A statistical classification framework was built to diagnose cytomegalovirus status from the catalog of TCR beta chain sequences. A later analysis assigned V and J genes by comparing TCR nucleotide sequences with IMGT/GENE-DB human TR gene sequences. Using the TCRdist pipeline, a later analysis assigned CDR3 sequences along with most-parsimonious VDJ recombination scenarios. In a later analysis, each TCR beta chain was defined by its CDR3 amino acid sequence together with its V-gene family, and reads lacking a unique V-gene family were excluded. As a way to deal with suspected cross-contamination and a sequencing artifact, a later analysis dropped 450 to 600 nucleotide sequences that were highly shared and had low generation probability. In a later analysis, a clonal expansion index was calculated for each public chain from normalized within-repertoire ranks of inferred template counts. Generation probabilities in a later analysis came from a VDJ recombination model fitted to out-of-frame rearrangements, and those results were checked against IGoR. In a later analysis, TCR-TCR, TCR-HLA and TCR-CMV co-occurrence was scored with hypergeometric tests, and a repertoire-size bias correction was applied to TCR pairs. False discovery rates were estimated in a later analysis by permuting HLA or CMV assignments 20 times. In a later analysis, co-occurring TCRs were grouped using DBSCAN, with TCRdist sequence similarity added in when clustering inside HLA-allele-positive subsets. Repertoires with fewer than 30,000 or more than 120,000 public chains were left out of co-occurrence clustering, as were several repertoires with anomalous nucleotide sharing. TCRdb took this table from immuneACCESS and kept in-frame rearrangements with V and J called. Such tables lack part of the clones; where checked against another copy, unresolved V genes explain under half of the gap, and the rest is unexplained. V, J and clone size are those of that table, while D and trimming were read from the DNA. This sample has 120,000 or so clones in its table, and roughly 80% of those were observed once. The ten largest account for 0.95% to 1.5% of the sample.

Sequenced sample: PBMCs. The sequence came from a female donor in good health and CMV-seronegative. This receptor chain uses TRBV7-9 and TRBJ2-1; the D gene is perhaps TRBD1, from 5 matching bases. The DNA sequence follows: TGTGCCAGCAGCCAGACAGTCAATGAGCAGTTCTTC. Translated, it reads CASSQTVNEQFF.